This TCR beta chain was sequenced during a study of blood T cell repertoires in COVID-19. Study-level background: The United States, Italy and Spain supplied acute and convalescent COVID-19 samples. From T cells, B-cell-depleted T cells, or PBMCs came the material, which was cDNA or gDNA.

The count of this clone is one. The CDR3 has 14 amino acids. The V end lost 5 bases, the J end lost 8 bases, and 15 bases lay between the germline ends. The germline CDR1 and CDR2 sequences are MDHEN and SYDVKM. Sequencing used immunoSEQ multiplex PCR; TCRdb keeps in-frame clones, though not all of them. The sample records 100,000 to 150,000 clones, roughly 85% being singletons. The receptor was isolated from a woman of 80 years or more with acute or convalescent COVID-19. V is TRBV28 and J is TRBJ1-4; tentative D call: TRBD1 (5 bases). Sequenced sample: peripheral blood. CDR3 sequence: CASSPPGGTEKLFF. The CDR3 region has the DNA TGTGCCAGCAGTCCCCCTGGAGGGACGGAAAAACTGTTTTTT.